A single sample gave rise to the 20 T cell receptor beta chains below, sequenced in a study of early stage breast cancer tumors. Generated by immunoSEQ multiplex PCR, the TCRdb table keeps only in-frame clones and is missing some. The sample includes about 5,500 clones, under 70% of them seen just once. Input material: normal breast tissue next to the tumor. The receptors derive from a person in their sixties with breast cancer.

This clone was seen a few times. The gene calls are TRBV21-1 and TRBJ1-2; TRBD1, as called in the table, went unchecked against the DNA. TRBV21-1 is recorded as a pseudogene. This CDR3 has 18 amino acids. CDR3 sequence (DNA): TGTGCCAGCAGCATAGGGGGCGAGGAATCAGGCACTCCCTATGGCTACACCTTC. It specifies CASSIGGEESGTPYGYTF.

The chain is built from TRBV7-9 and TRBJ1-1; no clear D gene. V was cut by 3 bases and J by 10 bases, with 9 bases left in between. Looked up from germline, CDR1 is SEHNR and CDR2 is FQNEAQ (reference sequence). CDR3 length: 11 residues. CDR3 DNA: TGTGCCAGCAGCTTGGAGGCGGGAGCTTTCTTT. As protein: CASSLEAGAFF.

Written as DNA, the CDR3 is TGCGCCAGCAGAGGTAACGCTAGGGGTCTGAACTATGGCTACACCTTC. Translating it yields CASRGNARGLNYGYTF. The rearrangement uses TRBV5-1 and TRBJ1-2, with TRBD1 as a possible D gene (5 bases). V was trimmed by 5 bases and J by 2 bases, leaving 19 bases between them. The CDR3 covers 16 residues. Germline CDR1 is SGHRS and CDR2 is YFSETQ.

V usage is TRBV6-6 and J usage is TRBJ2-3, with TRBD2 identical over 8 bases. CDR3 size: 14 residues. CDR1 is MNHNY and CDR2 is SVGAGI in the germline V gene (reference sequence). Trimming removed 4 bases from V and 0 bases from J; junction bases left unmatched: 0. CDR3 residues: CASSSSGSTDTQYF. CDR3 nucleotide sequence: TGTGCCAGCAGTTCTAGCGGGAGCACAGATACGCAGTATTTT.

In regard to this clone: The junction departs from the called germline gene at one end, perhaps through a read error. The CDR3 coding sequence is TGCGCCAGCGGCCAGGGGACAATTGGGATCACTGAAGCTTTCTTT. It specifies CASGQGTIGITEAFF. The V gene is TRBV4-3, the J gene TRBJ1-1; a weak D match, TRBD1 (6 bases). Germline CDR1 LGHNA, CDR2 YSLEER. The length of the CDR3 is 15 residues.

By its share, this clone is medium-sized. The rearrangement links TRBV4-2 to TRBJ2-7; tentative D call: TRBD2 (5 bases). In germline, CDR1 is LGHNA, CDR2 YNFKEQ. The length of the CDR3 is 13 residues. Trimming removed 2 bases from V and 7 bases from J, with 12 bases in between. This CDR3 reads CASSQTTTGEQYF. In DNA form, the CDR3 reads TGTGCCAGCAGCCAAACCACAACGGGGGAGCAGTACTTC.

The chain employs TRBV4-2 and TRBJ1-5; D unresolved. V was trimmed by 2 bases and J by 3 bases, leaving 8 bases between them. The germline gives CDR1 LGHNA, CDR2 YNFKEQ. The CDR3 is 14 residues long. The CDR3 DNA follows: TGTGCCAGCAGCCAATACAGCGACAATCAGCCCCAGCATTTT. Amino acid sequence: CASSQYSDNQPQHF.

The chain carries TRBV7-8 and TRBJ2-3; no definite D call. The CDR3 spans 16 residues. V was cut by 4 bases and J by 5 bases, with 19 bases left in between. Looked up from germline, CDR1 is SGHVS and CDR2 is FQNEAQ. The CDR3 is CASSSNFGPGQDTQYF. CDR3 bases: TGTGCCAGCAGCTCCAACTTCGGCCCAGGCCAAGATACGCAGTATTTT.

The CDR3 nucleotides are TGTGCCAGCAGCCAAGTCGGGACTACCAACACCGGGGAGCTGTTTTTT. This sequence encodes CASSQVGTTNTGELFF. The chain uses TRBV14 and TRBJ2-2, with TRBD2 identical over 7 bases. Germline values: CDR1 SGHDN, CDR2 FVKESK. The CDR3 loop spans 16 amino acids. V trimming: 1 base; J trimming: 2 bases; junction bases outside the gene matches: 4.

V gene TRBV7-2 combines with J gene TRBJ2-1, with TRBD2 matching 9 bases. This CDR3 has 16 residues. CDR1 is SGHTA and CDR2 is FQGNSA in the germline V gene. V was clipped by 6 bases and J by 0 bases; unmatched bases: 6. CDR3: CASRLAGSFSYNEQFF. In DNA form, the CDR3 reads TGTGCCAGCAGGCTAGCGGGATCGTTCTCCTACAATGAGCAGTTCTTC.

This clone was counted once. J is TRBJ2-3 and V is TRBV10-3; 11 bases agree with TRBD2. CDR1 is ENHRY, CDR2 SYGVKD, per germline. Germline trimming cut 5 bases from V and 5 bases from J; bases unmatched to any gene: 3. The CDR3 covers 14 residues. CDR3 region: CAISILAGEDTQYF. In nucleotides, the CDR3 is TGTGCCATCAGTATACTAGCGGGAGAAGATACGCAGTATTTT.

CDR3 residues: CASSARAGPGEQFF. The CDR3 nucleotides are TGTGCCAGCAGCGCCCGGGCGGGCCCGGGGGAGCAGTTCTTC. This rearrangement joins TRBV9 to TRBJ2-1; tentative D call: TRBD2 (5 bases). The CDR3 extends over 14 amino acids. Trimming cost V 3 bases and J 10 bases, with 17 bases left between them. Germline lookup yields CDR1 SGDLS and CDR2 YYNGEE.

The chain links TRBV4-1 to TRBJ2-7; TRBD2 aligns across 8 bases. With 1 base clipped from V and 4 bases from J, the junction kept 3 bases outside the gene matches. CDR1 and CDR2 from the germline V gene are MGHRA and YSYEKL. The CDR3 contains 14 residues. The CDR3 loop is CASSQVLAEYEQYF. As DNA, the CDR3 is TGCGCCAGCAGCCAAGTACTAGCGGAGTACGAGCAGTACTTC.

The V and J genes are TRBV2 and TRBJ2-2; the D call may be TRBD1 or TRBD2 (5 bases each). Trimming left V 7 bases short and J 6 bases short, with 15 bases between. Per germline, CDR1 SNHLY and CDR2 FYNNEI. This CDR3 spans 14 amino acids. This CDR3 is CASTERGRAGELFF. The DNA of the CDR3 is TGTGCCAGCACCGAAAGGGGACGCGCCGGGGAGCTGTTTTTT.

The CDR3 sequence: CAWTETGKSREKLFF. CDR3 nucleotide sequence: TGTGCCTGGACCGAGACAGGGAAAAGTCGAGAAAAACTGTTTTTT. The V call is TRBV30, the J call TRBJ1-4; 7 positions match TRBD1. This CDR3 has 15 amino acids. Germline V gives CDR1 GTSNPN, CDR2 SVGIG (reference sequence). V trimming: 4 bases; J trimming: 8 bases; junction bases outside the gene matches: 13.

J is TRBJ2-1 and V is TRBV5-6; 7 bases are shared with TRBD1. The CDR3 is made up of 15 amino acids. Germline assignment: CDR1 SGHDT and CDR2 YYEEEE. The ends lost 1 base at V and 4 bases at J; junction bases unmatched: 5. The CDR3 reads CASSLWARGYNEQFF. In nucleotides, the CDR3 is TGTGCCAGCAGCTTGTGGGCCAGGGGGTACAATGAGCAGTTCTTC.

The chain couples TRBV18 to TRBJ2-7; possible D gene TRBD2, 6 bases. This CDR3 contains 11 residues. The V and J ends lost 3 bases and 7 bases respectively, with 7 bases between them. Per germline, CDR1 KGHSH and CDR2 LQKENI. The CDR3, as DNA: TGTGCCAGCTCACCGGACTATGAGCAGTACTTC. It encodes CASSPDYEQYF. The full variable domain, with the rest looked up from reference TRBV18 and TRBJ2-7, is NAGVMQNPRHLVRRRGQEARLRCSPMKGHSHVYWYRQLPEEGLKFMVYLQKENIIDESGMPKERFSAEFPKEGPSILRIQQVVRGDSAAYFCASSPDYEQYFGPGTRLTVT.

This clone was seen only a few times. The chain is built from TRBV27 and TRBJ2-2; 7 bases agree with TRBD1. The germline V gene encodes CDR1 MNHEY and CDR2 SMNVEV (reference sequence). V dropped 8 bases and J dropped 6; count of bases not matched to a gene: 9. The CDR3 spans 14 residues. The CDR3 sequence is CASSLTGWAGELFF. Written as DNA, the CDR3 is TGTGCCAGCTCCCTGACAGGGTGGGCCGGGGAGCTGTTTTTT.

This clone turned up a few times. V is TRBV12-5 and J is TRBJ1-2, with TRBD1 as a possible D gene (6 bases). From germline, CDR1 is LGHNT and CDR2 FRNRAP. The CDR3 totals 14 residues. V was pared by 7 bases and J by 7 bases, with 19 bases between. The CDR3 loop reads CASATLGGAGGYTF. The DNA for the CDR3 is TGTGCTAGTGCCACCCTCGGGGGGGCCGGTGGCTACACCTTC.

V gene TRBV7-2 combines with J gene TRBJ2-7; 11 bases align to TRBD2. V dropped 2 bases and J dropped 4; count of bases not matched to a gene: 10. The CDR3 spans 17 residues. Germline loops: CDR1 SGHTA, CDR2 FQGNSA. The CDR3 spells CASSLHPPLAGGYEQYF. As DNA, the CDR3 is TGTGCCAGCAGCTTACACCCTCCGCTAGCGGGGGGTTACGAGCAGTACTTC.